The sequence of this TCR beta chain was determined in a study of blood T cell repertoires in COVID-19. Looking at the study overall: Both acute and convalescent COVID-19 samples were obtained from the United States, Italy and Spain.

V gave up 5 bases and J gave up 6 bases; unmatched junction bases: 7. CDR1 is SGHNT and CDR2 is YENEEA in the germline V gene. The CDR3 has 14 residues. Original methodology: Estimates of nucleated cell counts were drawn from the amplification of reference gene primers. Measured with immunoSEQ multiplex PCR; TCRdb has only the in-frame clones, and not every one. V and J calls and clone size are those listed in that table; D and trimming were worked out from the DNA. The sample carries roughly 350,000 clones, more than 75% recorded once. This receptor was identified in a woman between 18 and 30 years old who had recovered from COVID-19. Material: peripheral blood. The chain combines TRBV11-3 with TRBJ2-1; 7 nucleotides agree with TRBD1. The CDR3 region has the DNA TGTGCCAGCAGCCCCCGGACAGGAGGCAATGAGCAGTTCTTC. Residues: CASSPRTGGNEQFF.